Listed below are T cell receptor beta chains from one sample, sequenced in a study of cytomegalovirus exposure and HLA in healthy donors. The protocol was immunoSEQ multiplex PCR, while the TCRdb copy is restricted to in-frame clones and leaves out a portion. The sample has about 61,000 clones; approximately 87% are singletons. The material sequenced was PBMCs. The origin of the receptors is a man between 18 and 29 years old in good health and CMV-seronegative. Each CDR3 is given with its conserved first and last residue. The order of the fields is D gene, CDR3 length, J gene, V gene, CDR3 protein. A D gene is named only where the DNA matches it firmly.

TRBD1 | 16 | TRBJ1-3 | TRBV4-1 | CASSQGDRGQGNTIYF
- | 13 | TRBJ1-1 | TRBV10-3 | CAISPDSLIEAFF
TRBD2 | 15 | TRBJ2-1 | TRBV6-1 | CASSASGGAVYEQFF
TRBD1 | 14 | TRBJ1-2 | TRBV7-8 | CASSLERTGYGYTF
- | 17 | TRBJ1-1 | TRBV4-1 | CASSQDTVVSGLTEAFF
- | 15 | TRBJ1-5 | TRBV11-2 | CASSDDGGLGQPQHF
- | 14 | TRBJ1-1 | TRBV30 | CAWRSETGNTEAFF
TRBD1 | 14 | TRBJ1-1 | TRBV27 | CASAPGQGITEAFF
TRBD1 | 14 | TRBJ1-6 | TRBV6-6 | CASRQGQDNSPLHF
TRBD1 | 14 | TRBJ1-1 | TRBV5-1 | CASSLPGQGAEAFF
TRBD1 | 13 | TRBJ1-5 | TRBV19 | CASSGTANQPQHF
TRBD1 | 18 | TRBJ2-3 | TRBV7-8 | CASSLSVSGTGISDTQYF
- | 15 | TRBJ1-5 | TRBV30 | CAWSRGVVGNQPQHF
- | 15 | TRBJ1-1 | TRBV5-4 | CASSGGWGRETEAFF
TRBD1 | 14 | TRBJ2-1 | TRBV6-5 | CASSFEQGPHEQFF
- | 15 | TRBJ2-7 | TRBV6-5 | CASKNSENSVYEQYF
TRBD2 | 19 | TRBJ2-3 | TRBV4-2 | CASSQARTSGGAGTDTQYF
TRBD1 | 16 | TRBJ1-1 | TRBV2 | CASSEGGTGTYTEAFF
TRBD1 | 16 | TRBJ1-6 | TRBV10-3 | CAISRDRGYYNSPLHF
- | 8 | TRBJ1-1 | TRBV20-1 | CSASPTAF
- | 15 | TRBJ2-1 | TRBV7-9 | CASSFASGSYNEQFF
- | 17 | TRBJ1-4 | TRBV4-1 | CASSLIRGGARGEKLFF
TRBD1 | 15 | TRBJ1-6 | TRBV6-6 | CASVSDRGDNSPLHF
TRBD1 | 13 | TRBJ1-2 | TRBV6-5 | CASSFRTGVGYTF
- | 13 | TRBJ1-5 | TRBV25-1 | CASSDLGDQPQHF
- | 12 | TRBJ2-1 | TRBV7-2 | CASSYNRAEQFF
TRBD1 | 14 | TRBJ2-2 | TRBV19 | CASKGTGNTGELFF
- | 12 | TRBJ1-1 | TRBV30 | CAWSVRGDEAFF
- | 17 | TRBJ2-1 | TRBV7-2 | CASSLVQGMDPYNEQFF
- | 13 | TRBJ1-1 | TRBV7-9 | CASSFVKNTEAFF
TRBD1 | 12 | TRBJ2-5 | TRBV2 | CASSQGEQTQYF
- | 16 | TRBJ2-5 | TRBV7-2 | CASSLASQGIQETQYF
TRBD1 | 14 | TRBJ2-1 | TRBV15 | CATRTGTGAAEQFF
TRBD1 | 14 | TRBJ2-1 | TRBV10-3 | CAISGDRGVDEQFF
TRBD1 | 13 | TRBJ1-5 | TRBV2 | CASSTGGWQPQHF
- | 14 | TRBJ1-4 | TRBV21-1 | CASSLDRGGEKLFF
TRBD2 | 15 | TRBJ2-1 | TRBV28 | CASSPVAGSYNEQFF
TRBD1 | 16 | TRBJ1-1 | TRBV10-3 | CAISVGLGQGGTEAFF
TRBD1 | 15 | TRBJ1-1 | TRBV30 | CASETKDRGYTEAFF
- | 15 | TRBJ1-6 | TRBV30 | CAWSPTVTGQGPLHF
- | 14 | TRBJ2-1 | TRBV25-1 | CASSATGTIGEQFF
TRBD1 | 14 | TRBJ2-7 | TRBV9 | CASSADRGFYEQYF
TRBD1 | 14 | TRBJ1-2 | TRBV5-5 | CASSLGWTGGGYTF
- | 15 | TRBJ2-7 | TRBV7-8 | CASSLHQGPSYEQYF
TRBD2 | 16 | TRBJ2-2 | TRBV4-1 | CASSQELVAGTGELFF
- | 13 | TRBJ1-1 | TRBV5-4 | CASRTTGRDEAFF
- | 15 | TRBJ2-7 | TRBV11-2 | CASSLDHGVRYEQYF
TRBD1 | 13 | TRBJ2-7 | TRBV30 | CAWRTGVRSEQYF
TRBD2 | 13 | TRBJ2-4 | TRBV30 | CAWSGHRGDIQYF
- | 14 | TRBJ2-7 | TRBV2 | CASTHRSSPTEQYF
- | 15 | TRBJ2-7 | TRBV5-1 | CASSSSGTPTYEQYF
- | 15 | TRBJ2-7 | TRBV4-1 | CASSPREGGSYEQYF
- | 10 | TRBJ2-3 | TRBV2 | CASSTRSQYF
- | 14 | TRBJ1-4 | TRBV7-9 | CASSLPGVNEKLFF
- | 15 | TRBJ1-5 | TRBV4-1 | CASSQGQALNQPQHF